These T cell receptor beta chains were read from a single sample in a study of graft-versus-host responses after intestinal transplantation. Repertoires were generated with immunoSEQ multiplex PCR, while TCRdb's copy carries only in-frame clones and drops some. In the table there are roughly 110,000 clones, 87% of which are singletons. These receptors have no identified antigens. The sample consisted of unstimulated CD4+ T cells sorted from spleen or lymph node cells, taken before transplant. Every receptor here comes from a human donor who was the organ donor for an intestinal transplant. CDR3s include the opening cysteine and the closing phenylalanine or tryptophan. D genes are given only for firm matches. For some rows the clone size is stated as once, few or many, or as a class when expanded; others skip it.

TRBJ2-7,-,TRBD1,TRBV18,CASSWDRGSPYEQYF,TGTGCCAGCTCTTGGGACAGGGGGTCCCCCTACGAGCAGTACTTC
TRBJ2-1,-,TRBD2,TRBV29-1,CSVGRGSSYNEQFF,TGCAGCGTTGGTCGCGGGAGCTCCTACAATGAGCAGTTCTTC
TRBJ2-7,few,TRBD2,TRBV6-1,CASSEALLAGYGYF,TGTGCCAGCAGTGAAGCGTTGCTAGCGGGATACGGGTACTTC
TRBJ2-1,-,-,TRBV28,CASSLSHNEQFF,TGTGCCAGCAGTTTATCACACAATGAGCAGTTCTTC
TRBJ1-5,-,-,TRBV2,CASSERVGPYYSNQPQHF,TGTGCCAGCAGTGAGAGGGTCGGCCCCTATTATAGCAATCAGCCCCAGCATTTT
TRBJ2-7,-,-,TRBV30,CAWSRAGEQYF,TGTGCCTGGAGTCGTGCCGGGGAGCAGTACTTC
TRBJ2-7,once,-,TRBV5-1,CASSLGLGGTYEQYF,TGCGCCAGCAGCTTGGGGCTCGGCGGAACCTACGAGCAGTACTTC
TRBJ2-7,-,TRBD1,TRBV7-3,CASSLSGGPPYEQYF,TGTGCCAGCAGCTTATCAGGGGGTCCTCCCTACGAGCAGTACTTC
TRBJ1-5,-,TRBD1,TRBV6-1,CASRTGNQPQHF,TGTGCCAGCAGGACAGGGAATCAGCCCCAGCATTTT
TRBJ1-4,-,TRBD1,TRBV30,CAWDTRQGPYHATNEKLFF,TGTGCCTGGGATACCCGACAGGGGCCCTACCATGCAACTAATGAAAAACTGTTTTTT
TRBJ2-3,-,TRBD1,TRBV4-1,CASSQDLDRGATDTQYF,TGCGCCAGCAGCCAAGATCTCGACAGGGGGGCGACAGATACGCAGTATTTT
TRBJ2-1,-,-,TRBV11-3,CASSHRSGHEQFF,TGTGCCAGCAGCCATAGGTCCGGTCATGAGCAGTTCTTC
TRBJ1-5,-,-,TRBV14,CASSRSGVVDQPQHF,TGTGCCAGCAGCCGATCAGGGGTAGTCGATCAGCCCCAGCATTTT
TRBJ2-7,once,-,TRBV6-5,CASSATIGRYYEQYF,TGTGCCAGCAGTGCCACCATCGGACGGTACTACGAGCAGTACTTC
TRBJ2-1,-,TRBD2,TRBV7-3,CASSATLAGAFNEQFF,TGTGCCAGCAGCGCCACACTAGCGGGGGCTTTTAATGAGCAGTTCTTC